This T cell receptor beta chain is drawn from a study of T cell responses to AZD1222 COVID-19 vaccine. The sample holds one count of this clone. This CDR3 is 16 amino acids long. CDR1 SGHRS and CDR2 YFSETQ come from the germline V gene. The V end lost 0 bases, the J end lost 0 bases, and 12 bases lay between the germline ends. The repertoire was sequenced with immunoSEQ multiplex PCR; TCRdb's copy has only in-frame clones and lacks some. The table records roughly 110,000 clones, around 92% of them present only once. This sample comprised peripheral blood, obtained on day 0 of AZD1222 vaccination. The chain joins TRBV5-1 to TRBJ1-2; no firm D call. The receptor's source is an adult in good health. CDR3 residues: CASSLGADAANYGYTF. The CDR3 DNA reads as TGCGCCAGCAGCTTGGGCGCCGACGCCGCTAACTATGGCTACACCTTC.